The 20 T cell receptor beta chains below were found in one sample sequenced in a study of early stage breast cancer tumors. TCRdb keeps only in-frame clones here, not all; method: immunoSEQ multiplex PCR. The sample comprises some 30,000 clones, around 75% of which are singletons, and over 9.5% rests with the top ten. The sample consisted of breast tumor tissue. Receptors were obtained from a person younger than 45 with breast cancer.

This chain joins TRBV25-1 and TRBJ2-7; D is perhaps TRBD2 (5 bases). Germline V lookup: CDR1 MGHDK, CDR2 SYGVNS. The V gene lost 6 bases and the J gene lost 2 bases, with 14 bases spanning the gap. CDR3 length: 14 residues. CDR3 sequence reads: CASSLRASTYEQYF. The CDR3 coding sequence is TGTGCCAGCAGCTTGAGGGCCTCTACCTACGAGCAGTACTTC.

V and J are TRBV25-1 and TRBJ1-2; D is undetermined. Germline-derived CDR1 and CDR2 are MGHDK and SYGVNS. V lost 5 bases and J 4 bases, leaving 11 bases between the germline ends. The CDR3 spans 13 residues. DNA for the CDR3: TGTGCCAGCAGTACATGGAGGGTCTATGGCTACACCTTC. Its translation is CASSTWRVYGYTF.

The CDR3 DNA reads TGTGCCAGCAGCCCAGGGGGGCTAGCCGTCACCGGGGAGCTGTTTTTT. Its translation is CASSPGGLAVTGELFF. The J gene is TRBJ2-2, the V gene TRBV9; perhaps TRBD1 as D (7 bases). Germline V gives CDR1 SGDLS, CDR2 YYNGEE. Trimming stripped 4 bases from V and 4 bases from J, with 17 bases between. The CDR3 has 16 residues. Combining the CDR3 with reference TRBV9 and TRBJ2-2 gives the whole variable domain DSGVTQTPKHLITATGQRVTLRCSPRSGDLSVYWYQQSLDQGLQFLIQYYNGEERAKGNILERFSAQQFPDLHSELNLSSLELGDSALYFCASSPGGLAVTGELFFGEGSRLTVL.

In DNA, the CDR3 is TGTGCCAGCAGCTTGGGGCTAGCGGGAGCCTATGAGCAGTTCTTC. Translating it yields CASSLGLAGAYEQFF. The chain uses TRBV11-2 and TRBJ2-1; 10 nucleotides align to TRBD2. V was clipped by 3 bases and J by 8 bases; unmatched bases: 7. CDR3 size: 15 residues. Germline CDR1 is SGHAT and CDR2 is FQNNGV. The variable domain in full, with the rest retrieved from reference TRBV11-2 and TRBJ2-1, is EAGVAQSPRYKIIEKRQSVAFWCNPISGHATLYWYQQILGQGPKLLIQFQNNGVVDDSQLPKDRFSAERLKGVDSTLKIQPAKLEDSAVYLCASSLGLAGAYEQFFGPGTRLTVL.

The chain recombines TRBV19 with TRBJ1-1; TRBD1 matches at 8 bases. V lost 10 bases to trimming and J lost 1 base; unmatched junction nucleotides: 5. Germline loops: CDR1 LNHDA, CDR2 SQIVND (reference sequence). The CDR3 runs to 13 residues. CDR3 nucleotide sequence: TGTGCCACCAGACAGGGGCCGAACACTGAAGCTTTCTTT. Protein: CATRQGPNTEAFF.

V usage is TRBV11-3 and J usage is TRBJ2-1; D remains unclear. Germline assignment: CDR1 SGHNT and CDR2 YENEEA. The CDR3 loop spans 12 amino acids. V was cut by 4 bases and J by 5 bases, with 6 bases left in between. The CDR3 spells CASSSDDNEQFF. The CDR3 bases are TGTGCCAGCAGCTCAGACGACAATGAGCAGTTCTTC.

The chain recombines TRBV7-9 with TRBJ1-1; unclear D gene. This CDR3 spans 13 amino acids. Per the germline V gene, CDR1 is SEHNR and CDR2 is FQNEAQ (reference sequence). V lost 5 bases and J lost 4, with 11 bases in between. In DNA, the CDR3 is TGTGCCAGCAGCAGGATTGGGAGCACTGAAGCTTTCTTT. Amino acid sequence: CASSRIGSTEAFF. The variable domain in full, completed from reference TRBV7-9 and TRBJ1-1, reads DTGVSQNPRHKITKRGQNVTFRCDPISEHNRLYWYRQTLGQGPEFLTYFQNEAQLEKSRLLSDRFSAERPKGSFSTLEIQRTEQGDSAMYLCASSRIGSTEAFFGQGTRLTVV.

This chain joins TRBV5-1 and TRBJ1-1; 7 bases are a match to TRBD1. Germline V CDR1 and CDR2: SGHRS, YFSETQ. V was pared by 3 bases and J by 9 bases, with 8 bases of the junction left unmatched. The CDR3 is 13 residues long. This CDR3 is CASSSGQLYKAFF. For the CDR3, the DNA is TGCGCCAGCAGCTCGGGACAGCTGTATAAAGCTTTCTTT.

J is TRBJ1-6 and V is TRBV5-1; D gene unclear. The CDR3 spans 16 residues. The V end lost 0 bases, the J end lost 8 bases, and 15 bases lay between the germline ends. Germline CDR1 is SGHRS and CDR2 is YFSETQ. The CDR3 is CASSLDGVGGDSPLHF. CDR3 nucleotides: TGCGCCAGCAGCTTGGACGGGGTAGGTGGGGATTCACCCCTCCACTTT.

This rearrangement joins TRBV25-1 to TRBJ1-1, with D possibly matching TRBD1 (5 bases). Trimming took 4 bases from V and 8 from J, leaving 23 bases between them. Germline V gene data show CDR1 as MGHDK and CDR2 as SYGVNS. This CDR3 is built from 16 residues. CDR3 sequence: CASSGDLGHEVAEAFF. CDR3 DNA: TGTGCCAGCAGTGGAGACCTAGGACACGAGGTGGCGGAAGCTTTCTTT.

The chain uses TRBV9 and TRBJ1-2; possibly TRBD1 for D (5 bases). Trimming removed 2 bases from V and 7 bases from J, with 9 bases in between. From germline, CDR1 is SGDLS and CDR2 YYNGEE. The length of the CDR3 is 12 residues. In DNA form, the CDR3 reads TGTGCCAGCAGCGTTAACAGGTTTGGCTACACCTTC. It is translated as CASSVNRFGYTF.

The V gene is TRBV5-8, the J gene TRBJ2-2; TRBD2 agrees at 10 bases. Germline V gives CDR1 SGHTS, CDR2 YDEGEE. Germline trimming cut 4 bases from V and 2 bases from J; bases unmatched to any gene: 8. The CDR3 sequence is 17 residues long. CDR3 sequence (DNA): TGTGCCAGCAGCGGCGGGACTAGCGAGCTTAACACCGGGGAGCTGTTTTTT. Translation gives CASSGGTSELNTGELFF.

The CDR3 loop is CASSYRLAVRDNEQFF. CDR3 DNA sequence: TGTGCCAGCAGTTATCGACTAGCGGTTAGGGACAATGAGCAGTTCTTC. V is TRBV6-8 and J is TRBJ2-1; the match to TRBD2 covers 9 bases. The CDR3 is 16 amino acids. CDR1 is MNHGY, CDR2 SAAAGT, per germline. V was clipped by 3 bases and J by 5 bases; unmatched bases: 8.

The chain combines TRBV5-1 with TRBJ1-2, with TRBD1 identical over 11 bases. This CDR3 is 14 amino acids long. CDR1 and CDR2 (germline): SGHRS, YFSETQ. With V trimmed by 0 bases and J by 5 bases, 0 bases remained unmatched. The CDR3 is CASSLGDRGYGYTF. In nucleotides, the CDR3 is TGCGCCAGCAGCTTGGGGGACAGGGGGTATGGCTACACCTTC.

The chain is built from TRBV6-5 and TRBJ2-5, with TRBD2 matching 7 bases. This CDR3 comprises 13 residues. The V gene end was trimmed by 2 bases and the J gene end by 3 bases; junction bases not matched to a gene: 0. CDR1 and CDR2 (germline): MNHEY, SVGAGI. CDR3 amino acids: CASSYAGEETQYF. CDR3 in DNA: TGTGCCAGCAGTTACGCGGGGGAAGAGACCCAGTACTTC.

The J gene is TRBJ2-3, the V gene TRBV6-4, with D perhaps TRBD1 (6 bases). The CDR3 length is 15 residues. Germline CDR1 reads MRHNA; CDR2 reads SNTAGT. The V end was cut by 7 bases, the J end by 9 bases, with 23 bases between. The CDR3 region has the DNA TGTGCCAGCAAGGTCTCTCAGGGGCCCTCGGGGACGCAGTATTTT. Its protein is CASKVSQGPSGTQYF.

The chain employs TRBV29-1 and TRBJ2-3; 14 nucleotides line up with TRBD2. There are 15 residues in the CDR3. CDR1 and CDR2 from the germline V gene are SQVTM and ANQGSEA. V lost 4 bases, J lost 3 bases, and 3 bases stayed unmatched. The CDR3: CSVAGTSGRTDTQYF. CDR3 coding DNA: TGCAGCGTTGCGGGGACTAGCGGGAGAACAGATACGCAGTATTTT.

V and J are TRBV2 and TRBJ1-4; D is undetermined. Trimming pared 2 bases from V and 7 bases from J, leaving 17 bases between. This CDR3 has 16 residues. The germline V gene has CDR1 SNHLY and CDR2 FYNNEI. The CDR3 nucleotides are TGTGCCAGCAGTGAAAATAGGCCGACTGTGAGTGAAAAACTGTTTTTT. Translation: CASSENRPTVSEKLFF.

This rearrangement joins TRBV7-2 to TRBJ2-7; TRBD1 or TRBD2 may be the D gene (5 bases each). V was pared by 5 bases and J by 3 bases, with 14 bases between. This CDR3 has 14 residues. Germline V lookup: CDR1 SGHTA, CDR2 FQGNSA. The CDR3 region has the DNA TGTGCCAGCAGCCCCGGGACGGATCGCTACGAGCAGTACTTC. This gives the protein CASSPGTDRYEQYF.

The rearrangement uses TRBV7-3 and TRBJ2-1; TRBD2 matches at 8 bases. Germline loops: CDR1 SGHTA, CDR2 FQGTGA. The CDR3 covers 16 residues. Unmatched junction bases numbered 10, after V lost 5 bases and J lost 4 bases. CDR3 DNA sequence: TGTGCCAGCAGCGACACTAGCGGAGCCAGATACAATGAGCAGTTCTTC. Translated: CASSDTSGARYNEQFF.